This entry features one T cell receptor (beta chain) sequence. These data are taken from a study of blood T cell repertoires in COVID-19. For the study at large: The study drew acute and convalescent COVID-19 samples from the United States, Italy and Spain. The cDNA or gDNA used as material had been derived from T cells, B-cell-depleted T cells, or PBMCs.

The V segment lost 4 bases and the J segment 7 bases; nucleotides outside the gene matches: 9. The CDR3 has 15 amino acids. In germline, CDR1 is MDHEN, CDR2 SYDVKM. Generated by immunoSEQ multiplex PCR, the TCRdb table keeps only in-frame clones and is missing some. Of about 110,000 clones in the sample, around 83% were seen once. The sequence came from a human donor in a cohort sampled during active COVID-19. The sequenced material came from peripheral blood. The J gene is TRBJ2-1, the V gene TRBV28; 8 bases map to TRBD2. In nucleotides, the CDR3 is TGTGCCAGCAGTTCCGTAGCGGGAAGGGCTAATGAGCAGTTCTTC. As protein: CASSSVAGRANEQFF.